Following are 5 T cell receptor beta chains from one sample sequenced in a study of identical twins. TCRdb re-called the 5' RACE reads with MiXCR, one entry per CDR3 protein. The profile shows over 600,000 distinct CDR3 sequences, around 20% of them singletons. The data were also submitted as part of a second study, on T cells expressing NK-cell markers.

Sequencing was carried out using PBMCs. The receptors stem from a woman aged 18-29 years in good health.

This clonotype was counted a few times. The chain combines TRBV6-5 with TRBJ2-7, with D possibly being TRBD1 (6 bases). Germline CDR1 reads MNHEY; CDR2 reads SVGAGI. V was cut by 2 bases and J by 7 bases, with 15 bases left in between. CDR3 length: 14 amino acids. DNA for the CDR3: TGTGCCAGCAGTTACGTACAGGGCGGTGGGGAGCAGTACTTC. Translation: CASSYVQGGGEQYF.

The rearrangement links TRBV5-1 to TRBJ2-7; 9 nucleotides align to TRBD2. Germline lookup yields CDR1 SGHRS and CDR2 YFSETQ. The junction had 20 bases not matched to a gene; V was cut back by 4 bases and J by 12 bases. The length of the CDR3 is 16 residues. CDR3 DNA sequence: TGCGCCAGCAGCCTGAGGGGTTCTGCTAGCGGGGACACGGTGTACTTC. It codes for CASSLRGSASGDTVYF.

This chain connects TRBV6-1 to TRBJ1-1; TRBD1 agrees at 9 bases. The CDR3 sequence is 14 residues long. The J segment lost 3 bases and the V segment lost 7 bases, leaving 6 bases of the junction unmatched. The V gene's germline CDR1 is MNHNS and CDR2 SASEGT. The CDR3 sequence is CASKVTGGDTEAFF. CDR3 in DNA: TGTGCCAGCAAAGTGACAGGGGGAGACACTGAAGCTTTCTTT.

The gene calls are TRBV18 and TRBJ2-1, with 10 bases fitting TRBD2. This CDR3 region has 16 residues. J was trimmed by 4 bases and V by 3 bases; bases with no gene match: 6. Germline CDR1 is KGHSH and CDR2 is LQKENI. The chain's CDR3 is CASSPLGLADYNEQFF. CDR3 coding DNA: TGTGCCAGCTCACCCCTCGGACTAGCGGATTACAATGAGCAGTTCTTC.

This clonotype came up a few times. The rearrangement links TRBV20-1 to TRBJ2-7, with D possibly TRBD1 on 5 matching bases. CDR1 is DFQATT and CDR2 is SNEGSKA in the germline V gene (reference sequence). The CDR3 totals 13 residues. Trimming left V 5 bases short and J 3 bases short, with 14 bases between. The CDR3 spells CSAHPTENYEQYF. The CDR3 coding sequence is TGCAGTGCTCACCCGACAGAAAACTACGAGCAGTACTTC.